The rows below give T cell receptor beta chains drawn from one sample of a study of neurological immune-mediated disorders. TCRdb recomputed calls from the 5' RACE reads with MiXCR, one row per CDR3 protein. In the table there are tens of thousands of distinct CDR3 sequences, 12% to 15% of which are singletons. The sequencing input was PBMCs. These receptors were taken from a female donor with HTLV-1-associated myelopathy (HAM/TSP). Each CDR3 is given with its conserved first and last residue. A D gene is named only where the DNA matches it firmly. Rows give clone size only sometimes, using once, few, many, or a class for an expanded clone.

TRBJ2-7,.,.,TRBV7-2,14,TGTGCCAGCGGCAAACAGGGGACTGTAAACGAGCAGTACTTC,CASGKQGTVNEQYF
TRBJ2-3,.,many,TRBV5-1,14,TGCGCCAGCAGCGACGATAACAGGGAAGATACGCAGTATTTT,CASSDDNREDTQYF
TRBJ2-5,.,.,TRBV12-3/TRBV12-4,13,TGTGCCAGCAGAGCCGGCCACAAAGAGACCCAGTACTTC,CASRAGHKETQYF
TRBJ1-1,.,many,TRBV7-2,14,TGTGCCAGCAGCTTAGTCTGGGGGAACACTGAAGCTTTCTTT,CASSLVWGNTEAFF
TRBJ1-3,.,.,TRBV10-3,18,TGTGCCACCTTCAACGTTGAGGGGTATCTATACTCTGGAAACACCATATATTTT,CATFNVEGYLYSGNTIYF
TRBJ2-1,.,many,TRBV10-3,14,TGTGCCATCAGTGAGTCTGTATCACACAATGAGCAGTTCTTC,CAISESVSHNEQFF
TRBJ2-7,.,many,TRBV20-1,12,TGCAGTGCTAGTGGGGTCTCCTACGAGCAGTACTTC,CSASGVSYEQYF
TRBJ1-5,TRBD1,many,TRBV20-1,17,TGCAGTGCTAGAGATCGACAGGGGGCGGGTGGCAATCAGCCCCAGCATTTT,CSARDRQGAGGNQPQHF
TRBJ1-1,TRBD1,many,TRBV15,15,TGTGCCACCAGCAGAGAAAACAGGGGGGGCACTGAAGCTTTCTTT,CATSRENRGGTEAFF
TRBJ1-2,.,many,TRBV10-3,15,TGTGCCCTACGAACGGGGGGGAAAGGAGTCTATGGCTACACCTTC,CALRTGGKGVYGYTF
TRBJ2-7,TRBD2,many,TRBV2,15,TGTGCCAGCAGCGATCCGACTAGCGGGGGATACCTTCAGTACTTC,CASSDPTSGGYLQYF
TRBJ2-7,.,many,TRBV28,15,TGTGCCAGCAGTCCGGGACAGGCGGGGGCCTACGAGCAGTACTTC,CASSPGQAGAYEQYF
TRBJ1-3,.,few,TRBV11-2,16,TGTGCCAGCAGAAAGGGCGGGCATGTCTCTGGAAACACCATATATTTT,CASRKGGHVSGNTIYF
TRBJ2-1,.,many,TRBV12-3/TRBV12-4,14,TGTGCCAGCAGTTTAGCGTTGAGTGTTAATGAGCAGTTCTTC,CASSLALSVNEQFF
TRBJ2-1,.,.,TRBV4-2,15,TGTACCAGCAGCCAGGAGACGGTACCCGAGGGTGAGCAGTTCTTC,CTSSQETVPEGEQFF
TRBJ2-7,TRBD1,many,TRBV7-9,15,TGTGCCAGCAGCTTAGGGGGACAGACCGCCTACGAGCAGTACTTC,CASSLGGQTAYEQYF
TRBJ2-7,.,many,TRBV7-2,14,TGTGCCAGCAGTCTACAGGCGTCCTGGGACGAGCAGTACTTC,CASSLQASWDEQYF
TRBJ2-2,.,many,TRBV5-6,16,TGTGCCAGCAGCCCGGGTCGGTCGGGTAACACCGGGGAGCTGTTTTTT,CASSPGRSGNTGELFF
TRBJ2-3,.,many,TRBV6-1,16,TGTGCCAGCAGTGAGGCGGGTTCCACTAGCACAGATACGCAGTATTTT,CASSEAGSTSTDTQYF
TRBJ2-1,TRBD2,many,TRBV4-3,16,TGCGCCAGCAGCCAATCGCCTAGCGGGACCTACAATGAGCAGTTCTTC,CASSQSPSGTYNEQFF
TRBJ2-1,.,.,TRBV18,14,TGTGCCAGCTCACCAGACAGGAAGCCTAATGAGCAGTTCTTC,CASSPDRKPNEQFF
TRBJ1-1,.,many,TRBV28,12,TGTGCCAGCAAGCTCCGACAGAGTGAAGCTTTCTTT,CASKLRQSEAFF
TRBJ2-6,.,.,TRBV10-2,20,TGCGCCAGCAGTGGCCCCGGGGGCCAGAGGGCCGGCTCTGGGGCCAACGTCCTGACTTTC,CASSGPGGQRAGSGANVLTF
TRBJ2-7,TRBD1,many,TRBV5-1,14,TGCGCCAGCAGCGTGGGACAGGGAGGCTACGAGCAGTACTTC,CASSVGQGGYEQYF
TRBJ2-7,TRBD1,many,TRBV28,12,TGTGCCAGCAGTCTGACAGGGAGAGAGCAGTACTTC,CASSLTGREQYF
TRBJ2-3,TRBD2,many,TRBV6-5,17,TGTGCCAGCAGTATGGTGGGACCCCAATCGGGGGGAGATACGCAGTATTTT,CASSMVGPQSGGDTQYF
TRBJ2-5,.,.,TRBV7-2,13,TGTGCCAGCATCTACAGGGGGGGGGAGACCCAGTACTTC,CASIYRGGETQYF
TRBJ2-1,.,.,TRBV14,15,TGTGCCAGCAGCCAAGGAGACTGGACCTACAATGAGCAGTTCTTC,CASSQGDWTYNEQFF
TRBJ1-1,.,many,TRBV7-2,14,TGTGCCAGCAGCTTAGCACGGTGGGGCGCTGAAGCTTTCTTT,CASSLARWGAEAFF
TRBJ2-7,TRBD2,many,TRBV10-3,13,TGTGCCATCCAGGCTAGCGGGGGCAACGAGCAGTACTTC,CAIQASGGNEQYF
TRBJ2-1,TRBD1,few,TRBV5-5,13,TGTGCCAGCAGCCCGGGACAGTACAATGAGCAGTTCTTC,CASSPGQYNEQFF
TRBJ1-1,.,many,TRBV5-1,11,TGCGCCAGCAGCTTCGGCGGTGAAGCTTTCTTT,CASSFGGEAFF
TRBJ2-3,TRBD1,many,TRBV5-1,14,TGCGCCAGCAGCCCGGGACAGGGATTGGATACGCAGTATTTT,CASSPGQGLDTQYF
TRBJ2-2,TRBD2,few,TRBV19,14,TGTGCCAGTGGGGGACTAGACTTTTCCGGGGAGCTGTTTTTT,CASGGLDFSGELFF
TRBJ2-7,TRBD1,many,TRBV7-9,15,TGTGCCAGCAGCATAGAACGGACAGGGTTCTACGAGCAGTACTTC,CASSIERTGFYEQYF
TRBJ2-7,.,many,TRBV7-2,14,TGTGCCAGCAGCTCGGGACCACCGGCCTACGAGCAGTACTTC,CASSSGPPAYEQYF
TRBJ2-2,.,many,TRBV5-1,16,TGCGCCAGCAGCTTGGTTCTAACCGCGAACACCGGGGAGCTGTTTTTT,CASSLVLTANTGELFF
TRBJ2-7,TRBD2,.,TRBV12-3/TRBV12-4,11,TGTGCCACCGGGGGGGTCTACGAGCAGTACTTC,CATGGVYEQYF
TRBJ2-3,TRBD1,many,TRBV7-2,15,TGTGCCAGCAGCGCAGGACAGGGGGCATGGGATACGCAGTATTTT,CASSAGQGAWDTQYF
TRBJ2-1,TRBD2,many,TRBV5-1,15,TGCGCCAGCAGCACTAGCGGGGGGGTCTACAATGAGCAGTTCTTC,CASSTSGGVYNEQFF
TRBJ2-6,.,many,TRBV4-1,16,TGCGCCAGCAGCCAAGATATAAACTCTGGGGCCAACGTCCTGACTTTC,CASSQDINSGANVLTF
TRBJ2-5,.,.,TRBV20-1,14,TGCAGTGCTAGAGATTACAGCTTACAAGAGACCCAGTACTTC,CSARDYSLQETQYF
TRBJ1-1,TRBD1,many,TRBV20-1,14,TGCAGTGCTAGAGGGGACAGGGGGGGCACTGAAGCTTTCTTT,CSARGDRGGTEAFF
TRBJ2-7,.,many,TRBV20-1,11,TGCAGTGTTATGGACAGATACGAGCAGTACTTC,CSVMDRYEQYF
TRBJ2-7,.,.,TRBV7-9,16,TGTGCCAGCAGCCCCCGACAGGTTCAAGGTGGTTACGAGCAGTACTTC,CASSPRQVQGGYEQYF
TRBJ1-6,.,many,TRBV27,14,TGTGCCAGCAGCCCTAGGACAAGTAATTCACCCCTCCACTTT,CASSPRTSNSPLHF
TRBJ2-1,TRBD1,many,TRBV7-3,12,TGTGCCAGCAGCTCCAGGGACAGGGAGCAGTTCTTC,CASSSRDREQFF
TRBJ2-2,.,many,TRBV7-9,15,TGTGCCAGCAGCTTAAGTGGGGGGGCCTCCGGGGAGCTGTTTTTT,CASSLSGGASGELFF
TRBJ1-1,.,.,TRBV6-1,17,TGTGCCAGCAGTGAATGGCTTGGTGGACTCACGAACACTGAAGCTTTCTTT,CASSEWLGGLTNTEAFF
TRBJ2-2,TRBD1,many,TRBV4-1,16,TGCGCCAGCAGCCATTTCGGACAGGGGAACACCGGGGAGCTGTTTTTT,CASSHFGQGNTGELFF
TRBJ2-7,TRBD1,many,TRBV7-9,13,TGTGCCAGCATCCGGGACAGGTCCTACGAGCAGTACTTC,CASIRDRSYEQYF